One and the same sample provided the 20 T cell receptor beta chains below, sequenced in a study of vaccination and CD4 T cells after COVID-19. These receptors have no known antigen. Cultured CD4+ T-cell DNA underwent Oncomine TCR Beta short-read sequencing. TCRdb processed the PCR reads anew with MiXCR; each CDR3 protein has one entry. Among more than 15,000 distinct CDR3 sequences listed, roughly 76% were seen once. Treatment here: roughly ten-day PBMC culture with coronavirus spike peptide pools or control peptides (ViraFEST assay). The sample comprised CD4+ T cells from blood, cultured in vitro. Receptors were obtained from a human donor who had recovered from COVID-19.

The chain has TRBV5-1 and TRBJ1-1; 7 bases match TRBD1. Germline V lookup: CDR1 SGHRS, CDR2 YFSETQ. This CDR3 spans 13 amino acids. Losses at the gene ends were 4 bases for V and 3 bases for J; bases not matched to a gene: 3. The CDR3 DNA sequence: TGCGCCAGCAGCCCGGGACAGCACACTGAAGCTTTCTTT. Protein: CASSPGQHTEAFF. The whole variable domain, remainder taken from reference TRBV5-1 and TRBJ1-1, is KAGVTQTPRYLIKTRGQQVTLSCSPISGHRSVSWYQQTPGQGLQFLFEYFSETQRNKGNFPGRFSGRQFSNSRSEMNVSTLELGDSALYLCASSPGQHTEAFFGQGTRLTVV.

V gene TRBV20-1 combines with J gene TRBJ1-2; TRBD1 agrees at 9 bases. Germline CDR1 DFQATT, CDR2 SNEGSKA (reference sequence). The length of the CDR3 is 14 residues. V shed 5 bases and J 3 bases; nucleotides not matched to a gene: 7. The CDR3: CSAPDRGEHYGYTF. CDR3 bases: TGCAGTGCTCCGGACAGGGGAGAACACTATGGCTACACCTTC.

This clonotype occurred a few times. The V call is TRBV21-1, the J call TRBJ1-6; the table assigns TRBD1, which was not confirmed against the DNA. TRBV21-1 is a documented pseudogene. The CDR3 runs to 19 residues. CDR3 protein: CASSLFQDRKASYNSPLHF. CDR3 bases: TGTGCCAGCAGCCTGTTTCAGGACAGGAAAGCATCCTATAATTCACCCCTCCACTTT.

V is TRBV7-2 and J is TRBJ2-7; D remains ambiguous. This CDR3 is built from 15 residues. Germline values: CDR1 SGHTA, CDR2 FQGNSA. V lost 2 bases and J 2 bases, leaving 13 bases between the germline ends. CDR3 sequence reads: CASSLNPSITYEQYF. CDR3 bases: TGTGCCAGCAGCTTAAATCCCTCCATTACCTACGAGCAGTACTTC.

CDR3 sequence: CASRVGTSGRVQETQYF. The CDR3, as DNA: TGTGCCAGCAGGGTCGGGACTAGCGGGAGGGTCCAAGAGACCCAGTACTTC. The chain is built from TRBV27 and TRBJ2-5; 16 bases map to TRBD2. The V gene's germline CDR1 is MNHEY and CDR2 SMNVEV (reference sequence). This CDR3 region has 17 residues. V gave up 6 bases and J gave up 1 base; unmatched junction bases: 5.

The chain carries TRBV6-2 or TRBV6-3 and TRBJ1-1; D not certain. V was clipped by 5 bases and J by 2 bases, with 6 bases between them. CDR1 and CDR2 from the germline V gene are MNHEY and SVGEGT. The CDR3 is 12 residues long. CDR3 coding DNA: TGTGCCAGCAGTCACAGTAACACTGAAGCTTTCTTT. Protein sequence: CASSHSNTEAFF.

The chain joins TRBV28 to TRBJ2-1, with TRBD2 matching 10 bases. Per the germline V gene, CDR1 is MDHEN and CDR2 is SYDVKM. With V trimmed by 2 bases and J by 5 bases, 3 bases remained unmatched. This CDR3 is built from 15 residues. DNA for the CDR3: TGTGCCAGCAGTTTACAGCGGGAGGGAAACAATGAGCAGTTCTTC. Translation gives CASSLQREGNNEQFF.

This chain connects TRBV20-1 to TRBJ2-2, with D perhaps TRBD2 (6 bases). The length of the CDR3 is 14 residues. CDR1 DFQATT and CDR2 SNEGSKA come from the germline V gene (reference sequence). V was cut by 2 bases and J by 3 bases, with 10 bases left in between. CDR3 coding DNA: TGCAGTGCTAGACTGGGGGGTTACACCGGGGAGCTGTTTTTT. It is translated as CSARLGGYTGELFF.

J is TRBJ2-7 and V is TRBV20-1; D perhaps matches TRBD1 (5 bases). Trimming stripped 3 bases from V and 4 bases from J, with 7 bases between. This CDR3 has 11 residues. CDR1 is DFQATT, CDR2 SNEGSKA, per germline (reference sequence). The CDR3 sequence: CSASQGYEQYF. Written as DNA, the CDR3 is TGCAGTGCTAGCCAGGGTTACGAGCAGTACTTC.

The rearrangement links TRBV7-9 to TRBJ1-2, with D unresolved. Germline V gene sequence: CDR1 SEHNR, CDR2 FQNEAQ (reference sequence). V lost 7 bases, J lost 0 bases, and 21 bases lay in between. The CDR3 loop spans 17 amino acids. The CDR3 DNA sequence: TGTGCCAGCACCAAACCTCCCCCCCACAGAACTAACTATGGCTACACCTTC. This codes for CASTKPPPHRTNYGYTF. Together with reference TRBV7-9 and TRBJ1-2, the CDR3 gives the full variable domain: DTGVSQNPRHKITKRGQNVTFRCDPISEHNRLYWYRQTLGQGPEFLTYFQNEAQLEKSRLLSDRFSAERPKGSFSTLEIQRTEQGDSAMYLCASTKPPPHRTNYGYTFGSGTRLTVV.

The rearrangement joins TRBV6-2 or TRBV6-3 to TRBJ2-6; maybe TRBD2 (6 bases). The V end was cut by 2 bases, the J end by 6 bases, with 17 bases between. Germline CDR1 MNHEY, CDR2 SVGEGT. The CDR3 extends over 17 amino acids. The CDR3 bases are TGTGCCAGCAGTTACCGGGCCCTCATGCGGGAGGCCAACGTCCTGACTTTC. Its protein is CASSYRALMREANVLTF.

The V gene is TRBV20-1, the J gene TRBJ2-3; 7 positions agree with TRBD2. CDR1 is DFQATT, CDR2 SNEGSKA, per germline (reference sequence). Germline trimming cut 5 bases from V and 6 bases from J; bases unmatched to any gene: 11. This CDR3 comprises 14 residues. The CDR3 DNA reads TGCAGTGCTGGGGGGGGGTCCGGGGGGGATACGCAGTATTTT. This encodes CSAGGGSGGDTQYF.

The chain has TRBV7-2 and TRBJ2-3; 10 nucleotides match TRBD2. Trimming took 1 base from V and 5 from J; bases not matched to a gene: 9. Germline V gene sequence: CDR1 SGHTA, CDR2 FQGNSA. The length of the CDR3 is 17 residues. The CDR3 nucleotides read TGTGCCAGCAGCTTAGACCGCAGCGGGAGGGCGGTAGATACGCAGTATTTT. Protein sequence: CASSLDRSGRAVDTQYF.

The V gene is TRBV25-1, the J gene TRBJ1-3; TRBD1 might be the D (6 bases). This CDR3 region has 15 residues. Trimming pared 6 bases from V and 0 bases from J, leaving 12 bases between. In germline, CDR1 is MGHDK, CDR2 SYGVNS. The CDR3 region is CASSRGGSSGNTIYF. The DNA for the CDR3 is TGTGCCAGCAGCCGTGGGGGCTCCTCTGGAAACACCATATATTTT.

This clonotype has more than one count but fewer than ten. This chain links TRBV20-1 with TRBJ2-3; D is possibly TRBD1 (5 bases). Germline values: CDR1 DFQATT, CDR2 SNEGSKA (reference sequence). CDR3 length: 16 amino acids. The V gene lost 2 bases and the J gene lost 2 bases, with 17 bases spanning the gap. The CDR3 protein is CSARKSPRVTTDTQYF. CDR3 bases: TGCAGTGCTAGAAAGTCTCCCAGGGTTACCACAGATACGCAGTATTTT.

A remark on this clonotype: At one end, the junction sequence differs from germline, possibly due to a read error. The chain carries TRBV20-1 and TRBJ1-1; no firm D call. Germline CDR1 reads DFQATT; CDR2 reads SNEGSKA (reference sequence). This CDR3 is 12 amino acids long. The CDR3 bases are TGCAGTGCTAGAGAGGGAGGCAGGTTGGGTCTCTTT. It translates to CSAREGGRLGLF.

The chain uses TRBV11-2 and TRBJ2-5; TRBD1 matches 10 bases. The ends lost 5 bases at V and 3 bases at J; junction bases unmatched: 9. The germline CDR1 and CDR2 sequences are SGHAT and FQNNGV. The CDR3 sequence is 16 residues long. The CDR3 DNA sequence: TGTGCCAGCAGCATAACCGGGACAGGGGTAAAAGAGACCCAGTACTTC. It specifies CASSITGTGVKETQYF.

This sequence joins TRBV20-1 and TRBJ2-3; TRBD2 agrees at 9 bases. The germline V gene has CDR1 DFQATT and CDR2 SNEGSKA (reference sequence). This CDR3 is 15 amino acids long. The V gene end was trimmed by 4 bases and the J gene end by 2 bases; junction bases not matched to a gene: 7. The DNA of the CDR3 is TGCAGTGCTACCAGAGCGGGAGGAGTCACAGATACGCAGTATTTT. Amino acid sequence: CSATRAGGVTDTQYF.

In its sample, this clonotype was seen once. V gene TRBV6-5 combines with J gene TRBJ1-5; no reliable D call. The ends were cut back, 0 bases at V and 6 bases at J, with 6 bases in the middle. This CDR3 is built from 13 residues. Germline V gene data show CDR1 as MNHEY and CDR2 as SVGAGI. The CDR3 is CASSYSDGQPQHF. In DNA form, the CDR3 reads TGTGCCAGCAGTTACTCCGACGGTCAGCCCCAGCATTTT.

The chain is built from TRBV27 and TRBJ1-2; 9 nucleotides align to TRBD1. The CDR3 runs 17 residues. V lost 6 bases and J lost 6; bases outside the gene matches: 17. Germline V gives CDR1 MNHEY, CDR2 SMNVEV (reference sequence). CDR3 DNA: TGTGCCAGCAGGGCTATTACGACGGGACAGGGTTTTGATGGCTACACCTTC. Translating it yields CASRAITTGQGFDGYTF.